The present TCR beta chain was sequenced within a study of blood T cells in healthy people across ages (dated by TCRdb to about 2015). Describing the broader study: In model experiments, template switching captured about one uniquely barcoded TCR beta cDNA molecule for every two T cells. Using deep sequencing normalized with unique cDNA molecular identifiers, the study measured how TCR beta repertoire diversity changes with age. The donors were divided into four age groups: young (average around 15 years), middle-aged (under 40), aged (roughly 66) and long-lived (around 87). Donors of different ages were randomly distributed across sequencing lanes to avoid experimental bias. For two donors (one aged 18 to 29 and one aged 80 or older), the study analyzed two additional independent replicas of 1 million unique cDNA reads from the same blood draw.

The library came from 5' RACE. The run used an Illumina HiSeq 2500. The second PCR ran for about 7 to 11 cycles and used a J-beta primer mix along with a sample-barcoded 5' primer. A unique molecular identifier was introduced onto each TCR beta cDNA molecule by a template-switch 5' adaptor carrying 12 random nucleotides. Each sample yielded at least 3 million CDR3-containing paired-end reads. All of the RNA was converted into first-strand cDNA using the Mint cDNA synthesis kit, with a TRBC-specific oligonucleotide serving as the primer. All cDNA was treated with uracil-DNA glycosylase and then went through a first 18-cycle PCR with the universal primers M1SS and BC2_uni_R. As for how the authors treated the data: Each sample was normalized by randomly selecting 1 million high-quality reads, each carrying a distinct molecular identifier. Instead of being binned into consensus sequences, reads that shared molecular identifiers were thrown out. MiTCR, set to a Q25 quality threshold and the strictest error-elimination algorithm, was used for CDR3 identification, clonotype clustering and error correction. A nonparametric unseen species model with Euler transformation was used to estimate lower-bound total TCR beta diversity. TCRdb reran the public reads through fastp at Q25 and MiXCR, keeping productive beta chains. Every CDR3 protein is listed once, alongside the most common genes and DNA of its rows. It is TCRdb's table, rather than the study itself, that gives the V and J calls and clone size. The sample has a few hundred thousand distinct CDR3 sequences on record, about half of them singletons. The biggest ten clones account for roughly 51% of the sample.

Measured from the cysteine to the phenylalanine, the CDR3 is 13 residues long. Of all the DNA, just the CDR3 is kept, 39 bases in frame from base 1. Trimming costs V 2 bases and J 5 bases, and their ends lie 8 bases apart. For CDR1 and CDR2, the germline V gene lists SGHRS and YFSETQ. General conclusions and limits of the study: Observed TCR beta diversity per million T cells fell roughly linearly with age, and a significant reduction was already apparent by age about 38. Compared with the aged group, the long-lived group had more naive CD4+ T cells, fewer expanded clones and increased TCR diversity, a pattern suggesting age selection. Observed TCR beta diversity correlated strongly with the percentage of naive T cells measured by flow cytometry. Estimates of total diversity based on one million sequenced T cells were regarded as lower bounds and as underestimates. Because profiling used bulk unsorted PBMCs, naive and antigen-experienced compartments could not be compared conclusively. Donor CMV infection status was unknown, potentially confounding age-related changes in expanded clonotypes.

The approximately 39 donors, aged roughly 6 to 90 years, were systemically healthy Caucasian individuals from Russia. Around 10 milliliters of peripheral blood were drawn from each donor into EDTA-treated Vacutainer tubes. PBMCs were isolated by Ficoll-Paque density-gradient centrifugation, with at least 7 million obtained per sample. Trizol reagent was used to extract total RNA from PBMCs, with at least 5 micrograms per sample. For every donor, an aliquot of PBMCs went through flow cytometry to measure the percentages of naive CD45RAhigh/CD27high T cells. With regard to this clonotype: The target of this receptor is not known. Base qualities were left out, and no much larger clone turns up one base away.

This receptor chain uses TRBV5-1 and TRBJ2-1; D gene: possibly TRBD1, on 5 matching bases. Source material: blood. The TCR was taken from a man in his 60s in good health. The DNA sequence reads TGCGCCAGCAGCTTACAGGTTAACAATGAGCAGTTCTTC. Its amino acids are CASSLQVNNEQFF.